The following is a T cell receptor (beta chain) sequence with its context. The source of the sample is a study of identical twins. V lost 5 bases, J lost 7 bases, and 11 bases lay in between. CDR3 length equals 13 residues. CDR1 and CDR2 (germline): SEHNR, FQNEAQ (reference sequence). TCRdb itself ran the 5' RACE reads through MiXCR, one entry per CDR3 protein. The sample lists 500,000 to 600,000 distinct CDR3 sequences, 20% to 25% occurring once. This sample was shared with a second study, whose subject was T cells expressing NK-cell markers. That study reports: More than five donors had dominant NKG2C+ clonotypes that comprised roughly 1.0-8% of their CD8+ T cells.

The chain employs TRBV7-9 and TRBJ2-2; D is unresolved. The sample comprised CD4+ T cells sorted from blood. The receptor comes from a woman aged 18-35 years in good health. The CDR3, as DNA: TGTGCCAGCAGCATCCGGTGGGGCGGGGAGCTGTTTTTT. Its translation is CASSIRWGGELFF.